This is a list of T cell receptor beta chains from one sample in a study of T cell responses to AZD1222 COVID-19 vaccine. Clones were read by immunoSEQ multiplex PCR, and TCRdb kept only the in-frame ones, dropping some. The sample has approximately 130,000 clones, roughly 92% seen once. The source was peripheral blood, collected on day 0 of AZD1222 vaccination. All receptors derive from an adult in good health. CDR3s include the opening cysteine and the closing phenylalanine or tryptophan. Fields, in order: D gene, J gene, CDR3 length, clone size, V gene, CDR3 protein, CDR3 DNA. A D gene is named only where the DNA matches it firmly. Part of the rows lack a size; the others show once, few, many or a class for expanded clones.

>TRBD1|TRBJ1-2|13|.|TRBV12-3/TRBV12-4
CASVGQGEYGYTF
TGTGCCAGTGTGGGACAGGGGGAGTATGGCTACACCTTC
>.|TRBJ1-5|15|.|TRBV19
CASSIGGVAYQPQHF
TGTGCCAGTAGTATCGGTGGGGTTGCGTATCAGCCCCAGCATTTT
>TRBD2|TRBJ2-2|15|.|TRBV6-1
CASSEKRGGAGELFF
TGTGCCAGCAGTGAAAAACGCGGGGGGGCCGGGGAGCTGTTTTTT
>.|TRBJ2-5|13|.|TRBV7-9
CASSSGGFETQYF
TGTGCCAGCAGCTCCGGCGGCTTTGAGACCCAGTACTTC
>.|TRBJ2-2|13|once|TRBV13
CASSLVNTGELFF
TGTGCCAGCAGCTTAGTGAACACCGGGGAGCTGTTTTTT
>.|TRBJ1-5|15|.|TRBV27
CASSLTWYSNQPQHF
TGTGCCAGCAGTCTCACGTGGTATAGCAATCAGCCCCAGCATTTT
>.|TRBJ1-2|15|.|TRBV6-5
CASCQEGRHSYGYTF
TGTGCCAGCTGTCAGGAGGGGCGCCACTCCTATGGCTACACCTTC
>.|TRBJ1-1|11|few|TRBV20-1
CSARQNTEAFF
TGCAGTGCTAGACAAAACACTGAAGCTTTCTTT
>.|TRBJ1-2|11|.|TRBV18
CASSPGAGYTF
TGTGCCAGCTCACCAGGCGCTGGCTACACCTTC
>.|TRBJ1-2|20|few|TRBV27
CASSPTHPLVRPKPYYGYTF
TGTGCCAGCAGTCCTACCCACCCCCTCGTGCGGCCAAAGCCCTACTATGGCTACACCTTC
>.|TRBJ1-4|17|.|TRBV7-2
CASSLRPRGSSLEKLFF
TGTGCCAGCAGCTTGAGGCCTAGGGGCTCCTCGTTAGAAAAACTGTTTTTT
>TRBD2|TRBJ2-3|14|.|TRBV5-1
CASRPAGVTDTQYF
TGCGCCAGCAGGCCGGCGGGGGTCACAGATACGCAGTATTTT
>.|TRBJ1-5|14|.|TRBV6-6
CASSYSGSNQPQHF
TGTGCCAGCAGTTACTCCGGTAGCAATCAGCCCCAGCATTTT
>.|TRBJ1-1|17|.|TRBV7-9
CASSFSPGTGLNTEAFF
TGTGCCAGCAGCTTCAGTCCCGGGACGGGATTGAACACTGAAGCTTTCTTT
>.|TRBJ2-1|17|once|TRBV3-1/TRBV3-2
CASSQGAQRLTLNEQFF
TGTGCCAGCAGCCAAGGCGCTCAGCGGCTTACCCTCAATGAGCAGTTCTTC
>.|TRBJ2-3|14|.|TRBV7-2
CASSFGDRTDTQYF
TGTGCCAGCAGCTTCGGTGACCGCACAGATACGCAGTATTTT
>.|TRBJ1-1|13|.|TRBV12-3/TRBV12-4
CASSPRQNTEAFF
TGTGCCAGCAGTCCAAGGCAGAACACTGAAGCTTTCTTT
>.|TRBJ1-2|12|.|TRBV7-9
CASSPSGAGYTF
TGTGCCAGCAGCCCCTCAGGGGCTGGCTACACCTTC
>.|TRBJ1-2|15|.|TRBV15
CATSRGGGTDYGYTF
TGTGCCACCAGCAGAGGGGGGGGAACCGACTATGGCTACACCTTC
>.|TRBJ1-1|13|.|TRBV2
CATQRQALSDTFF
TGTGCCACCCAAAGACAGGCCCTAAGCGATACTTTCTTT
>.|TRBJ1-3|12|once|TRBV27
CASSSPGNTIYF
TGTGCCAGCAGTTCTCCCGGAAACACCATATATTTT
>.|TRBJ2-1|13|.|TRBV11-2
CASSFRQLNEQFF
TGTGCCAGCAGCTTTCGACAGCTCAATGAGCAGTTCTTC
>.|TRBJ1-1|16|.|TRBV7-6
CASSLGPNRVNTEAFF
TGTGCCAGCAGCTTAGGCCCTAACAGGGTGAACACTGAAGCTTTCTTT
>.|TRBJ2-1|13|once|TRBV18
CASSSGAYNEQFF
TGTGCCAGCTCGTCCGGGGCCTACAATGAGCAGTTCTTC
>.|TRBJ1-6|12|.|TRBV6-5
CASSYGASPLHF
TGTGCCAGCAGTTACGGGGCTTCACCCCTCCACTTT
>TRBD1|TRBJ1-1|15|.|TRBV5-1
CASSPTGDANTEAFF
TGCGCCAGCAGCCCTACAGGGGATGCGAACACTGAAGCTTTCTTT
>TRBD1|TRBJ1-2|14|.|TRBV5-1
CASSSWTGGEGYTF
TGCGCCAGCAGCTCATGGACAGGGGGCGAAGGCTACACCTTC
>.|TRBJ1-5|13|.|TRBV5-1
CASSPAGGLAQHF
TGCGCCAGCAGCCCCGCGGGGGGGTTGGCCCAGCATTTT
>.|TRBJ2-7|15|.|TRBV3-1/TRBV3-2
CASSQDRQSIYEQYF
TGTGCCAGCAGCCAAGACCGGCAGAGCATCTACGAGCAGTACTTC
>.|TRBJ1-3|16|.|TRBV4-2
CASSLVSYASGNTIYF
TGTGCCAGCAGCCTCGTATCTTACGCCTCTGGAAACACCATATATTTT
>.|TRBJ1-4|11|.|TRBV6-5
CASRGNEKLFF
TGTGCCAGCAGGGGTAATGAAAAACTGTTTTTT
>.|TRBJ2-1|13|.|TRBV4-1
CASSQERFNEQFF
TGCGCCAGCAGCCAAGAGAGGTTCAATGAGCAGTTCTTC
>.|TRBJ1-2|11|.|TRBV21-1
CASSIRSGYTF
TGTGCCAGCAGCATACGGTCCGGCTACACCTTC
>.|TRBJ1-2|14|.|TRBV29-1
CSVEEVAGAYGYTF
TGCAGCGTTGAAGAGGTGGCAGGGGCCTATGGCTACACCTTC
>TRBD2|TRBJ2-5|16|.|TRBV4-1
CASSRLLAGAQETQYF
TGCGCCAGCAGCCGCTTACTAGCGGGGGCACAAGAGACCCAGTACTTC
>.|TRBJ1-4|14|.|TRBV29-1
CSGRDYGANEKLFF
TGCAGCGGTCGGGATTATGGGGCTAATGAAAAACTGTTTTTT
>.|TRBJ1-3|15|once|TRBV3-1/TRBV3-2
CASSQVIGAGNTIYF
TGTGCCAGCAGCCAAGTTATCGGGGCTGGAAACACCATATATTTT
>.|TRBJ1-4|14|.|TRBV5-1
CASSLGRTEEKLFF
TGCGCCAGCAGCTTAGGACGGACTGAGGAAAAACTGTTTTTT
>.|TRBJ1-1|18|once|TRBV27
CASSLRQGKMVVNTEAFF
TGTGCCAGCAGTTTACGCCAGGGGAAGATGGTGGTGAACACTGAAGCTTTCTTT
>.|TRBJ1-4|15|.|TRBV5-1
CASKLTSSTNEKLFF
TGCGCCAGCAAGTTGACCAGCTCAACTAATGAAAAACTGTTTTTT
>.|TRBJ1-2|11|.|TRBV2
CASPDGYGYTF
TGTGCCAGCCCGGACGGCTATGGCTACACCTTC
>TRBD1|TRBJ1-4|14|once|TRBV6-1
CASSETGGHEKLFF
TGTGCCAGCAGTGAGACAGGGGGGCATGAAAAACTGTTTTTT
>.|TRBJ1-2|8|.|TRBV29-1
CSGNGYTF
TGCAGCGGAAATGGCTACACCTTC
>TRBD1|TRBJ1-1|13|.|TRBV19
CASSTSGQGRAFF
TGTGCCAGTAGTACCTCGGGACAGGGAAGGGCTTTCTTT
>.|TRBJ1-5|16|.|TRBV7-9
CASSFGGAYSNQPQHF
TGTGCCAGCAGCTTCGGGGGAGCCTATAGCAATCAGCCCCAGCATTTT
>.|TRBJ1-1|15|.|TRBV7-6
CASSLAVSDHTEAFF
TGTGCCAGCAGCTTAGCAGTATCCGACCACACTGAAGCTTTCTTT
>.|TRBJ2-7|15|.|TRBV7-6
CASSLGPASSYEQYF
TGTGCCAGCAGCTTAGGCCCAGCCTCCTCCTACGAGCAGTACTTC
>.|TRBJ1-4|13|.|TRBV2
CASSPARNEKLFF
TGTGCCAGCAGCCCCGCCAGGAATGAAAAACTGTTTTTT
>.|TRBJ1-3|15|.|TRBV27
CASSLSMSSGNTIYF
TGTGCCAGCAGTTTATCGATGAGCTCTGGAAACACCATATATTTT
>TRBD1|TRBJ1-1|14|.|TRBV5-1
CASSSGQGRTEAFF
TGCGCCAGCAGCTCAGGACAGGGAAGGACTGAAGCTTTCTTT
>TRBD1|TRBJ2-7|13|.|TRBV30
CAWSVGTGVEQYF
TGTGCCTGGAGTGTCGGGACAGGGGTGGAGCAGTACTTC
>TRBD1|TRBJ1-6|14|.|TRBV2
CASSSGQGNSPLHF
TGTGCCAGCAGTTCCGGACAGGGGAATTCACCCCTCCACTTT